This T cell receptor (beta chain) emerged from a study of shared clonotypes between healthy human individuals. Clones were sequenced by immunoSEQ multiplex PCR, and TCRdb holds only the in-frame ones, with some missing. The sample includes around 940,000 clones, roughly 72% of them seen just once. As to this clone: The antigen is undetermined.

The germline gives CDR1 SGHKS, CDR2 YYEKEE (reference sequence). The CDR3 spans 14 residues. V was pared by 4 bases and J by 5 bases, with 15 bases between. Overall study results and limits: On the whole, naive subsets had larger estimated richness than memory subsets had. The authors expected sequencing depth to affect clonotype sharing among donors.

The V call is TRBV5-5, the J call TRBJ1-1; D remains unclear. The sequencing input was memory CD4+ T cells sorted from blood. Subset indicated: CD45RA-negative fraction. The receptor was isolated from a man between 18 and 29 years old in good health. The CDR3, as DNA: TGTGCCAGCAGCATAGGGCCCCCTGGGACTGAAGCTTTCTTT. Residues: CASSIGPPGTEAFF.